Below, 29 T cell receptor beta chains from the same sample are listed, as sequenced in a study of blood T cell repertoires in COVID-19. Profiling relied on immunoSEQ multiplex PCR, and the TCRdb table lists in-frame clones only, not all of them. The sample lists approximately 250,000 clones, more than 85% seen once, with 4.1% in the top ten. The sample comprised PBMCs or T cells enriched from blood (not recorded which). The receptors come from a woman aged 30 to 39 who had recovered from COVID-19.

The V and J genes are TRBV28 and TRBJ1-1; 8 bases line up with TRBD1. Losses at the gene ends were 5 bases for V and 5 bases for J; bases not matched to a gene: 10. The germline V gene encodes CDR1 MDHEN and CDR2 SYDVKM. The CDR3 has 15 residues. CDR3 DNA sequence: TGTGCCAGCAGTAACCCGACAGGGGAAAATACTGAAGCTTTCTTT. Protein sequence: CASSNPTGENTEAFF.

This clone was seen a single time. This chain connects TRBV19 to TRBJ2-5, with D perhaps matching TRBD1 (5 bases). The CDR3 contains 13 residues. Germline CDR1 reads LNHDA; CDR2 reads SQIVND (reference sequence). Trimming removed 4 bases from V and 2 bases from J, with 8 bases in between. The CDR3, as DNA: TGTGCCAGTAGTACAGGGTCTCAAGAGACCCAGTACTTC. Translation gives CASSTGSQETQYF.

This chain joins TRBV21-1 and TRBJ1-2; TRBD1 is the table's D call and was not checked against the DNA. TRBV21-1 is a pseudogene locus. The CDR3 is made up of 17 amino acids. CDR3 in amino acids: CASSNLPGQGNPCGYTF. In nucleotides, the CDR3 is TGTGCCAGCAGCAATCTTCCGGGACAGGGTAACCCTTGTGGCTACACCTTC.

In the case of this clone: One end of the junction varies from germline; a read error may be responsible. J is TRBJ1-2 and V is TRBV28; no reliable D call. The CDR3 length is 12 residues. Germline CDR1 reads MDHEN; CDR2 reads SYDVKM. DNA of the CDR3: TGCGCCTCGCGAAGGCCGAGGGCTGGCTACACCTTC. Translated: CASRRPRAGYTF.

This chain links TRBV28 with TRBJ1-1; D perhaps matches TRBD1 (6 bases). Trimming removed 4 bases from V and 4 bases from J, with 16 bases in between. CDR1 and CDR2 from the germline V gene are MDHEN and SYDVKM. The CDR3 spans 15 residues. The CDR3 protein is CASSYSTGLGTEAFF. CDR3 nucleotides: TGTGCCAGCAGTTACTCGACAGGACTGGGCACTGAAGCTTTCTTT.

The gene calls are TRBV9 and TRBJ2-4, with 11 positions matching TRBD1. The germline V gene encodes CDR1 SGDLS and CDR2 YYNGEE. The CDR3 is 15 residues long. Germline trimming cut 2 bases from V and 8 bases from J; bases unmatched to any gene: 6. CDR3 loop: CASSVGGQGADIQYF. In DNA, the CDR3 is TGTGCCAGCAGCGTGGGCGGACAGGGGGCAGACATTCAGTACTTC.

The V call is TRBV28, the J call TRBJ1-1; D is undetermined. The V end was cut by 3 bases, the J end by 2 bases, with 4 bases between. CDR1 is MDHEN and CDR2 is SYDVKM in the germline V gene. This CDR3 has 12 amino acids. CDR3 protein: CASSFVNTEAFF. The CDR3 DNA reads TGTGCCAGCAGTTTTGTAAACACTGAAGCTTTCTTT.

CDR3 DNA: TGTGCCAGTAGTACCTTCCCGAGGGGGTTCAATCAGCCCCAGCATTTT. It is translated as CASSTFPRGFNQPQHF. The chain is built from TRBV19 and TRBJ1-5, with D possibly being TRBD1 (6 bases). The CDR3 contains 16 residues. With 4 bases removed from V and 3 bases from J, the gap between germline ends came to 16 bases. The germline V gene encodes CDR1 LNHDA and CDR2 SQIVND (reference sequence).

The chain carries TRBV19 and TRBJ2-1; 10 positions agree with TRBD1. This CDR3 has 16 amino acids. Germline V lookup: CDR1 LNHDA, CDR2 SQIVND (reference sequence). Unmatched junction bases numbered 10, after V lost 5 bases and J lost 6 bases. This CDR3 is CASSQPRDRGSNEQFF. The CDR3 nucleotides are TGTGCCAGTAGTCAGCCGCGGGACAGGGGATCCAATGAGCAGTTCTTC. Combining the CDR3 with reference TRBV19 and TRBJ2-1 gives the whole variable domain DGGITQSPKYLFRKEGQNVTLSCEQNLNHDAMYWYRQDPGQGLRLIYYSQIVNDFQKGDIAEGYSVSREKKESFPLTVTSAQKNPTAFYLCASSQPRDRGSNEQFFGPGTRLTVL.

The chain links TRBV14 to TRBJ2-3, with 13 bases aligning to TRBD2. The V and J ends lost 0 bases and 6 bases, in that order; junction bases with no gene match: 21. The CDR3 extends over 22 amino acids. Germline CDR1 reads SGHDN; CDR2 reads FVKESK. In nucleotides, the CDR3 is TGTGCCAGCAGCCAAGAGCTTCCGAGGGGACTAGCGGGATTGGACTATTCGGATACGCAGTATTTT. Amino acids: CASSQELPRGLAGLDYSDTQYF.

This clone was found once. The chain uses TRBV29-1 and TRBJ2-7; TRBD1 is a possible D gene (9 bases). CDR1 is SQVTM and CDR2 is ANQGSEA in the germline V gene. This CDR3 is built from 21 residues. The CDR3 region has the DNA TGCACCCTAAGGACGGGACAGGGAGGCCCGACAAGCGGGAGAAACTTCCACGAGCAGTACTTC. It encodes CTLRTGQGGPTSGRNFHEQYF.

The rearrangement links TRBV28 to TRBJ2-5; 10 bases line up with TRBD1. The CDR3 spans 16 residues. The germline CDR1 and CDR2 sequences are MDHEN and SYDVKM. The V segment lost 2 bases and the J segment 5 bases; nucleotides outside the gene matches: 8. The CDR3 protein is CASSLGTGARLETQYF. The CDR3 DNA is TGTGCCAGCAGTTTAGGGACAGGGGCGAGGCTTGAGACCCAGTACTTC.

V and J are TRBV7-2 and TRBJ1-2, with D perhaps matching TRBD1 (6 bases). The CDR3 length is 13 residues. Between the trimmed V and J ends, which lost 3 bases and 3 bases, there was a span of 8 bases. Germline V gives CDR1 SGHTA, CDR2 FQGNSA. CDR3 sequence (DNA): TGTGCCAGCAGCTTTCGACAGGACTATGGCTACACCTTC. Protein: CASSFRQDYGYTF. The full variable domain, with the rest looked up from reference TRBV7-2 and TRBJ1-2, is GAGVSQSPSNKVTEKGKDVELRCDPISGHTALYWYRQSLGQGLEFLIYFQGNSAPDKSGLPSDRFSAERTGGSVSTLTIQRTQQEDSAVYLCASSFRQDYGYTFGSGTRLTVV.

The V gene is TRBV6-6, the J gene TRBJ2-6; D is perhaps TRBD2 (6 bases). Trimming pared 6 bases from V and 1 base from J, leaving 10 bases between. There are 15 residues in the CDR3. Germline V gives CDR1 MNHNY, CDR2 SVGAGI (reference sequence). The CDR3 DNA reads TGTGCCAGCAGCCCACGGGAGTCTGGGGCCAACGTCCTGACTTTC. Its protein product is CASSPRESGANVLTF.

The genes are TRBV19 and TRBJ2-3; tentatively, D is TRBD1 (6 bases). V was clipped by 3 bases and J by 1 base, with 14 bases between them. This CDR3 has 16 amino acids. Germline assignment: CDR1 LNHDA and CDR2 SQIVND (reference sequence). CDR3 in DNA: TGTGCCAGTAGTATGTACCGGTCAGGGGGCACAGATACGCAGTATTTT. Translated: CASSMYRSGGTDTQYF.

This chain uses TRBV28 with TRBJ1-5, with a tentative D call TRBD1 (5 bases). Germline lookup yields CDR1 MDHEN and CDR2 SYDVKM. V was shortened by 2 bases and J by 2 bases, with 7 bases between the two germline ends. The CDR3 has 14 amino acids. Written as DNA, the CDR3 is TGTGCCAGCAGTTTAGTGACAGGCAATCAGCCCCAGCATTTT. It yields the protein CASSLVTGNQPQHF.

This sequence joins TRBV28 and TRBJ1-1; D is unclear. This CDR3 spans 13 amino acids. The germline gives CDR1 MDHEN, CDR2 SYDVKM. Trimming left V 6 bases short and J 5 bases short, with 13 bases between. The CDR3 DNA reads as TGTGCCAGCAGCCCCGACACAAAAACTGAAGCTTTCTTT. This codes for CASSPDTKTEAFF.

This chain uses TRBV27 with TRBJ1-1, with a possible D match to TRBD1 (6 bases). CDR1 is MNHEY, CDR2 SMNVEV, per germline (reference sequence). V lost 3 bases to trimming and J lost 6 bases, with 11 bases between them. There are 13 residues in the CDR3. CDR3 bases: TGTGCCAGCAGTTTTCTCCAGGGGCCTGAAGCTTTCTTT. Amino acid sequence: CASSFLQGPEAFF.

This chain connects TRBV4-3 to TRBJ2-7; 11 nucleotides line up with TRBD2. The germline V gene encodes CDR1 LGHNA and CDR2 YSLEER. This CDR3 is built from 17 residues. The junction had 5 bases not matched to a gene; V was cut back by 1 base and J by 0 bases. CDR3: CASSQGLAGRSSYEQYF. The CDR3 bases are TGCGCCAGCAGCCAAGGACTAGCGGGAAGGAGCTCCTACGAGCAGTACTTC.

The CDR3 spells CASSLSSGDRGLRTF. The CDR3 nucleotides are TGTGCCAGCAGTTTATCATCCGGGGACAGGGGACTGAGGACCTTC. V usage is TRBV28 and J usage is TRBJ1-2; TRBD1 agrees at 10 bases. Trimming cost V 1 base and J 14 bases; bases outside gene matches: 13. Germline lookup yields CDR1 MDHEN and CDR2 SYDVKM. The CDR3 has 15 residues.

V is TRBV12-3 or TRBV12-4 and J is TRBJ2-7, with 10 bases that match TRBD1. After removal of 4 bases from V and 3 bases from J, the junction contained 0 bases not matched to a gene. The CDR3 contains 13 residues. The CDR3 reads CASSWDRGYEQYF. In DNA, the CDR3 is TGTGCCAGCAGTTGGGACAGGGGCTACGAGCAGTACTTC.

The V and J genes are TRBV2 and TRBJ1-6; D possibly corresponds to TRBD1 (5 bases). V lost 5 bases to trimming and J lost 5 bases, with 16 bases between them. CDR1 SNHLY and CDR2 FYNNEI come from the germline V gene. There are 16 residues in the CDR3. The CDR3 here is CASSQTLGANNSPLHF. The CDR3 DNA is TGTGCCAGCAGTCAGACCTTAGGGGCTAATAATTCACCCCTCCACTTT.

The CDR3 region is CASSLRGIEGAEAFF. CDR3 nucleotide sequence: TGTGCCAGCAGCTTACGGGGGATTGAGGGCGCTGAAGCTTTCTTT. The chain couples TRBV11-2 to TRBJ1-1, with TRBD1 as a possible D gene (5 bases). Trimming took 2 bases from V and 6 from J, leaving 16 bases between them. The CDR3 sequence is 15 residues long. Germline V lookup: CDR1 SGHAT, CDR2 FQNNGV.

A note on this clone: Additional DNA sequences in this sample encode the identical CDR3. The V and J genes are TRBV12-3 or TRBV12-4 and TRBJ2-1; D may be TRBD1 (5 bases). V was trimmed by 5 bases and J by 8 bases, leaving 7 bases between them. CDR3 size: 11 residues. CDR3 coding DNA: TGTGCCAGCAGTCCCAGGGATGAGCAGTTCTTC. Translation gives CASSPRDEQFF.

This chain joins TRBV28 and TRBJ1-6; D not resolved. Trimming removed 5 bases from V and 14 bases from J, with 13 bases in between. The CDR3 is 12 residues long. Looked up from germline, CDR1 is MDHEN and CDR2 is SYDVKM. DNA for the CDR3: TGTGCCAGCAGTATACAAACACAGTCCCTCCACTTT. It is translated as CASSIQTQSLHF.

The chain combines TRBV9 with TRBJ2-5; TRBD2 agrees at 10 bases. Germline V gene data show CDR1 as SGDLS and CDR2 as YYNGEE. V lost 0 bases and J lost 1; bases outside the gene matches: 6. This CDR3 has 17 amino acids. In nucleotides, the CDR3 is TGTGCCAGCAGCGTAGGTCTAGCGGGGGTTCCCCAAGAGACCCAGTACTTC. It translates to CASSVGLAGVPQETQYF.

The V and J genes are TRBV19 and TRBJ1-5, with D uncertain. Germline values: CDR1 LNHDA, CDR2 SQIVND (reference sequence). The CDR3 length is 10 residues. With 8 bases removed from V and 6 bases from J, the gap between germline ends came to 5 bases. The CDR3 DNA reads as TGTGCCAGTGGAGTTCAGCCCCAGCATTTT. Encoded protein: CASGVQPQHF.

This clone was seen a single time. The chain links TRBV4-2 to TRBJ2-2; D gene ambiguous. The CDR3 totals 14 residues. The V gene lost 0 bases and the J gene lost 6 bases, with 8 bases spanning the gap. The germline V gene has CDR1 LGHNA and CDR2 YNFKEQ. The CDR3 coding sequence is TGTGCCAGCAGCCAAGAGCCCAGCGCCGGGGAGCTGTTTTTT. Translating it yields CASSQEPSAGELFF.

The chain carries TRBV11-2 and TRBJ2-2; 11 bases fit TRBD2. CDR3 size: 19 residues. V shed 3 bases and J 6 bases; nucleotides not matched to a gene: 15. CDR1 is SGHAT, CDR2 FQNNGV, per germline. Written as DNA, the CDR3 is TGTGCCAGCAGCTTTGGGGGTCATACTAGCGGGAGACCCCCCGGGGAGCTGTTTTTT. It translates to CASSFGGHTSGRPPGELFF.